This T cell receptor (beta chain) is drawn from a study of siplizumab effects on memory and regulatory T cells. As concerns this clone: The antigen is not known.

The study, taken as a whole, reports: Roughly 80-95% of proliferating CD4+ or CD8+ clones defied assignment to a naive or memory phenotype.

In each sample, 10^5 or so TCR templates were assayed. The method was immunoSEQ multiplex PCR; TCRdb's version includes in-frame clones alone and lacks a portion of them. The profile shows roughly 110,000 clones, roughly 95% of them singletons. The TCR originated in a human donor in good health. Sequences were obtained from non-Treg CD4+ T cells sorted from blood.

The CDR3 DNA sequence: TGTGCCAGCAGCGTAGATTCTGGCACCGGGGAGCTGTTTTTT. Translation: CASSVDSGTGELFF. The V gene is TRBV9, the J gene TRBJ2-2; D not resolved. The CDR3 runs to 14 residues. Germline assignment: CDR1 SGDLS and CDR2 YYNGEE. V lost 0 bases and J lost 4, with 7 bases in between.